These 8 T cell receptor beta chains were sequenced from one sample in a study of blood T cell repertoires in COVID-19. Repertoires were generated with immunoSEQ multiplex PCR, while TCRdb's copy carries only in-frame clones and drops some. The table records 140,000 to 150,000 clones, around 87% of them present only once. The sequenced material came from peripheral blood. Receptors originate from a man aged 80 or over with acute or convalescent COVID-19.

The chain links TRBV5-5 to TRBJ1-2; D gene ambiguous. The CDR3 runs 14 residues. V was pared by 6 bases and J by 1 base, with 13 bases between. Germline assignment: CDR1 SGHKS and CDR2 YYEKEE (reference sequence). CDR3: CASTPETHNYGYTF. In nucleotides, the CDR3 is TGTGCCAGCACTCCAGAAACACATAACTATGGCTACACCTTC.

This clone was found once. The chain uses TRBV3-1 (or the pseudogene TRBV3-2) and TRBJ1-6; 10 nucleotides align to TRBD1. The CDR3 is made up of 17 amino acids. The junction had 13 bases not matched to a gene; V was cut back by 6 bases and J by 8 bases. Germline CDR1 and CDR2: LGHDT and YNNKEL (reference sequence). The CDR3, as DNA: TGTGCCAGCAGTCCCGGGACAGGGGATTCCAGGCATTCACCCCTCCACTTT. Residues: CASSPGTGDSRHSPLHF.

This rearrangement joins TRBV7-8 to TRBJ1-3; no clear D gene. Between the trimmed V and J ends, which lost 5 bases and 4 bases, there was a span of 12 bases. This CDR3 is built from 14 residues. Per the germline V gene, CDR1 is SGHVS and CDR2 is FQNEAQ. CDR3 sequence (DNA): TGTGCCAGCAGCCTAACATCCCCCGGAAACACCATATATTTT. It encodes CASSLTSPGNTIYF.

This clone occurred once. DNA for the CDR3: TGTGCCAGCTCACCAGGGGACAACTACGAGCAGTACTTC. Translated: CASSPGDNYEQYF. The chain links TRBV18 to TRBJ2-7, with D tentatively TRBD1 (6 bases). Trimming stripped 2 bases from V and 3 bases from J, with 8 bases between. The CDR3 runs to 13 residues. Germline V gene lookup returns CDR1 KGHSH and CDR2 LQKENI.

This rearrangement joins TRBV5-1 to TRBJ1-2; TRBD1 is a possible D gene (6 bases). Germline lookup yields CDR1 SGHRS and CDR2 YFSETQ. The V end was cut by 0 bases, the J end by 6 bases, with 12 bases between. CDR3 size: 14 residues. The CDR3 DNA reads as TGCGCCAGCAGCTTGGAGGGACAACTAAATGGCTACACCTTC. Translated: CASSLEGQLNGYTF.

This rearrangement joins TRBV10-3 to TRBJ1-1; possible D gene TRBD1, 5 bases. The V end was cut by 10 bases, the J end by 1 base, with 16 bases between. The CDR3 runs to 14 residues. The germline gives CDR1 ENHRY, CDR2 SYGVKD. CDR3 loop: CATRETASNTEAFF. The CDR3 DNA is TGTGCCACCAGAGAGACAGCCTCGAACACTGAAGCTTTCTTT.

CDR3: CASSFPLQGGGYTF. The CDR3 nucleotides are TGTGCCAGCAGTTTTCCCTTGCAGGGGGGAGGCTACACCTTC. This chain uses TRBV28 with TRBJ1-2; 7 bases line up with TRBD1. Trimming removed 3 bases from V and 8 bases from J; junction bases left unmatched: 9. This CDR3 is built from 14 residues. From germline, CDR1 is MDHEN and CDR2 SYDVKM.

CDR3 residues: CASSQVMSEKLFF. The CDR3 DNA reads as TGTGCCAGCAGCCAAGTAATGAGCGAAAAACTGTTTTTT. The chain employs TRBV3-1 (or the pseudogene TRBV3-2) and TRBJ1-4; the D is unclear. The CDR3 is 13 amino acids. The germline gives CDR1 LGHDT, CDR2 YNNKEL (reference sequence). Trimming took off 1 base at V and 8 bases at J, with 8 bases between the two ends.